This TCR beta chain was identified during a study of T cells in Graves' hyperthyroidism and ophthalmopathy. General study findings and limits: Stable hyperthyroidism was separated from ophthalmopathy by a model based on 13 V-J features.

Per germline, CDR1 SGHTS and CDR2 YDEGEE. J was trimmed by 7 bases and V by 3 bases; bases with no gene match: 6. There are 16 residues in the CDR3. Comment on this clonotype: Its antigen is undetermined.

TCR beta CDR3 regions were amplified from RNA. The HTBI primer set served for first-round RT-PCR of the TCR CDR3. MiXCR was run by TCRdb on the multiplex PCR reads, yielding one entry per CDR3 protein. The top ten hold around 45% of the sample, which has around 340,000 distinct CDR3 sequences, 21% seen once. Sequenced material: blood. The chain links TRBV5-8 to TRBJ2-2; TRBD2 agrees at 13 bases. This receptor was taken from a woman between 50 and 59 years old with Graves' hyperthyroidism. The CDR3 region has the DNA TGTGCCAGCAGCTCGTGGACTAGCGGGAGCGACGGGGAGCTGTTTTTT. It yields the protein CASSSWTSGSDGELFF.